The 5 T cell receptor beta chains reported below all come from one sample, sequenced in a study of CD4 T cells in relation to SARS-CoV-2 and coronaviruses. These TCRs are of unknown antigen specificity. Measured with immunoSEQ multiplex PCR; TCRdb has only the in-frame clones, and not every one. The table has tens of thousands of clones, around 79% seen once. Specimen: naive CD4+ T cells from PBMCs, cultured in vitro. Subset denoted: naive CD4+ T cells isolated by negative enrichment. Every receptor here comes from an adult with COVID-19.

By share, this clone ranks as medium-sized. The rearrangement uses TRBV25-1 and TRBJ2-2; D is perhaps TRBD1 (6 bases). V was cut by 2 bases and J by 3 bases, with 10 bases left in between. This CDR3 is 15 amino acids long. Germline loops: CDR1 MGHDK, CDR2 SYGVNS. CDR3 nucleotide sequence: TGTGCCAGCAGTGAACAGGGGCTACACACCGGGGAGCTGTTTTTT. This sequence encodes CASSEQGLHTGELFF.

V gene TRBV5-4 combines with J gene TRBJ2-1, with D possibly being TRBD2 (6 bases). This CDR3 contains 15 residues. CDR1 is SGHNT, CDR2 YYREEE, per germline (reference sequence). Trimming removed 4 bases from V and 3 bases from J, with 14 bases in between. The CDR3 DNA reads TGTGCCAGCAGCGAGTCTAGCGCCGACTACAATGAGCAGTTCTTC. Amino acid sequence: CASSESSADYNEQFF.

The CDR3 DNA is TGTGCCTGGAGTTGGTTGGGGAGGAAGCTCTACAATGAGCAGTTCTTC. Protein sequence: CAWSWLGRKLYNEQFF. J is TRBJ2-1 and V is TRBV30; possible D gene TRBD2, 6 bases. V was clipped by 2 bases and J by 3 bases, with 17 bases between them. Germline V gives CDR1 GTSNPN, CDR2 SVGIG (reference sequence). The CDR3 contains 16 residues.

This clone turned up a few times. The genes are TRBV2 and TRBJ1-5; the D gene is possibly TRBD1 (5 bases). With 8 bases removed from V and 0 bases from J, the gap between germline ends came to 23 bases. Germline assignment: CDR1 SNHLY and CDR2 FYNNEI. The CDR3 spans 18 residues. CDR3 nucleotide sequence: TGTGCCAGCGCTCCGGCCTTCAGGGAAAAATATAGCAATCAGCCCCAGCATTTT. It translates to CASAPAFREKYSNQPQHF.

The V gene is TRBV7-3, the J gene TRBJ2-3, with a possible D match to TRBD2 (6 bases). Trimming pared 2 bases from V and 0 bases from J, leaving 9 bases between. The germline gives CDR1 SGHTA, CDR2 FQGTGA. This CDR3 has 15 residues. CDR3 amino acids: CASSLLAQSTDTQYF. The CDR3 coding sequence is TGTGCCAGCAGCTTACTAGCGCAGAGCACAGATACGCAGTATTTT.